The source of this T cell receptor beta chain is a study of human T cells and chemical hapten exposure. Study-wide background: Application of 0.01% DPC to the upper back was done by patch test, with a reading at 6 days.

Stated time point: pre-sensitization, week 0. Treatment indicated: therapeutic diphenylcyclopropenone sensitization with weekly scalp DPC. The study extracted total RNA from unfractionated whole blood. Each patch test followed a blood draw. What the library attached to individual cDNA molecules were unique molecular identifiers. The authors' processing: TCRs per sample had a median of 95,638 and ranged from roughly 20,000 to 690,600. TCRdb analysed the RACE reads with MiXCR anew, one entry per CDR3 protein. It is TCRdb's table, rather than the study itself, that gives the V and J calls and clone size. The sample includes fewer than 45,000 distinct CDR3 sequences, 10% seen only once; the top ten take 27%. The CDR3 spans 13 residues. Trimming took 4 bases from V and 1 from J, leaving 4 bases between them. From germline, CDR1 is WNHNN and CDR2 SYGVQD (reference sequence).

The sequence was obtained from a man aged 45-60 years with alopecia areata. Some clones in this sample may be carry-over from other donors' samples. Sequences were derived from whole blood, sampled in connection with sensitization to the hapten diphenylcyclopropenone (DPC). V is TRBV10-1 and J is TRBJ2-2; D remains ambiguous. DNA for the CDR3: TGCGCCAGCAGTGGCGAGAACACCGGGGAGCTGTTTTTT. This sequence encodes CASSGENTGELFF.